The next 29 T cell receptor beta chains were all read from a single sample in a study of regulatory T cells in long-lasting Graves disease. In building TCR beta libraries, iRepertoire HTBI primers were used together with Arm-PCR of CDR3 regions. MiXCR, applied by TCRdb to the multiplex PCR reads, yields one record per CDR3 protein. The sample yields almost 350,000 distinct CDR3 sequences, about 19% seen once. The sample's time point: persistent/refractory GD, antithyroid drugs over 5 years with positive TRAb. The TCR library was prepared using RNA isolated from PBMCs. Here the sequenced sample was peripheral blood mononuclear cells (PBMCs), taken when the disease was refractory, from a patient treated with antithyroid drugs. The receptor source for this set is a female donor with Graves disease.

Only a few counts were recorded for this clonotype. V usage is TRBV10-3 and J usage is TRBJ2-1, with 11 bases fitting TRBD2. V was pared by 9 bases and J by 10 bases, with 8 bases of the junction left unmatched. Per germline, CDR1 ENHRY and CDR2 SYGVKD. This CDR3 comprises 13 residues. CDR3 residues: CAITSGGLKEQFF. In nucleotides, the CDR3 is TGTGCCATAACTAGCGGGGGCTTGAAAGAGCAGTTCTTC.

This clonotype was found many times. V usage is TRBV2 and J usage is TRBJ1-5; D not resolved. The length of the CDR3 is 13 residues. V was clipped by 5 bases and J by 3 bases, with 8 bases between them. The germline CDR1 and CDR2 sequences are SNHLY and FYNNEI. This chain's CDR3 is CASSRLNNQPQHF. DNA of the CDR3: TGTGCCAGCAGTCGGTTGAACAATCAGCCCCAGCATTTT. Full variable domain (missing parts from reference TRBV2 and TRBJ1-5): EPEVTQTPSHQVTQMGQEVILRCVPISNHLYFYWYRQILGQKVEFLVSFYNNEISEKSEIFDDQFSVERPDGSNFTLKIRSTKLEDSAMYFCASSRLNNQPQHFGDGTRLSIL.

This clonotype was seen a handful of times. The chain employs TRBV7-8 and TRBJ1-1; D unresolved. Trimming cost V 8 bases and J 1 base, with 14 bases left between them. The CDR3 covers 14 residues. Germline CDR1 reads SGHVS; CDR2 reads FQNEAQ. The CDR3 loop is CASAPREENTEAFF. As DNA, the CDR3 is TGTGCCAGCGCCCCTAGGGAGGAGAACACTGAAGCTTTCTTT.

This clonotype was counted many times. The chain uses TRBV7-9 and TRBJ2-7, with D unclear. Trimming took off 3 bases at V and 3 bases at J, with 9 bases between the two ends. This CDR3 contains 13 residues. The germline V gene has CDR1 SEHNR and CDR2 FQNEAQ (reference sequence). DNA for the CDR3: TGTGCCAGCAGCTTTGGCTCTTTCTACGAGCAGTACTTC. Its protein is CASSFGSFYEQYF. The whole variable domain, remainder taken from reference TRBV7-9 and TRBJ2-7, is DTGVSQNPRHKITKRGQNVTFRCDPISEHNRLYWYRQTLGQGPEFLTYFQNEAQLEKSRLLSDRFSAERPKGSFSTLEIQRTEQGDSAMYLCASSFGSFYEQYFGPGTRLTVT.

This clonotype has just one count. The chain joins TRBV7-2 to TRBJ2-5; D perhaps matches TRBD1 (6 bases). Germline CDR1 and CDR2: SGHTA and FQGNSA. Trimming took off 5 bases at V and 4 bases at J, with 17 bases between the two ends. The CDR3 covers 15 residues. In DNA, the CDR3 is TGTGCCAGCAGCCCCCAGGGGTTCACTGGAGAGACCCAGTACTTC. This encodes CASSPQGFTGETQYF.

The chain combines TRBV6-2 or TRBV6-3 with TRBJ1-2; 7 positions agree with TRBD1. This CDR3 comprises 13 residues. Trimming removed 5 bases from V and 3 bases from J; junction bases left unmatched: 3. Germline values: CDR1 MNHEY, CDR2 SVGEGT. CDR3 coding DNA: TGTGCCAGCAGTGACAGGGTGGACTATGGCTACACCTTC. Translation: CASSDRVDYGYTF.

Many counts were recorded for this clonotype. The rearrangement uses TRBV3-1 and TRBJ2-4; TRBD2 might be the D (5 bases). V lost 0 bases, J lost 2 bases, and 8 bases lay in between. The CDR3 has 15 residues. Germline CDR1 is LGHDT and CDR2 is YNNKEL (reference sequence). CDR3 nucleotides: TGTGCCAGCAGCCAAGATGGGAGAACCAAAAACATTCAGTACTTC. Amino acids: CASSQDGRTKNIQYF.

In this sample, this clonotype turned up a few times. A much larger clone is a single base away; this may be a read error. The chain recombines TRBV28 with TRBJ2-7, with 8 bases matching TRBD2. Germline CDR1 is MDHEN and CDR2 is SYDVKM. The CDR3 is 15 amino acids. DNA for the CDR3: TGTGCCAGCAGTTCCCGCCGGCGGGGGGAATACGAGCAGCACTTC. Residues: CASSSRRRGEYEQHF.

Details on this clonotype: Given a much more abundant clone one base away, this may be a read error. V gene TRBV28 combines with J gene TRBJ1-3, with D tentatively TRBD1 (5 bases). CDR3 length: 17 amino acids. Germline CDR1 MDHEN, CDR2 SYDVKM. For the CDR3, the DNA is TGTGCCGGCAGATCTTCTGCCGGGGACGTCTCTGGAAACACCATATATTTT. It specifies CAGRSSAGDVSGNTIYF.

The table lists this clonotype with many counts. This chain joins TRBV28 and TRBJ1-2; perhaps TRBD1 as D (6 bases). The germline V gene has CDR1 MDHEN and CDR2 SYDVKM. This CDR3 has 15 residues. V dropped 4 bases and J dropped 2 bases, with 14 bases sitting between them. The chain's CDR3 is CASSSPGQLNYGYTF. CDR3 nucleotide sequence: TGTGCCAGCAGTTCCCCGGGACAACTAAACTATGGCTACACCTTC.

This clonotype has more than one count but fewer than ten. This chain uses TRBV12-3 or TRBV12-4 with TRBJ1-3, with D uncertain. This CDR3 contains 14 residues. V lost 2 bases, J lost 0 bases, and 5 bases lay in between. The CDR3 loop reads CASSLLLSGNTIYF. The CDR3 DNA reads as TGTGCCAGCAGTTTACTCCTCTCTGGAAACACCATATATTTT.

The V gene is TRBV4-1, the J gene TRBJ1-1; D possibly corresponds to TRBD1 (6 bases). Deletions cut 0 bases from V and 4 bases from J, with 12 bases between. Per the germline V gene, CDR1 is MGHRA and CDR2 is YSYEKL. The CDR3 is 15 residues long. The CDR3 DNA is TGCGCCAGCAGCCAAGATTTCAGGGGAGGCACTGAAGCTTTCTTT. Amino acids: CASSQDFRGGTEAFF.

This clonotype was detected ten times or more. V usage is TRBV20-1 and J usage is TRBJ2-7, with TRBD2 matching 7 bases. The ends lost 5 bases at V and 9 bases at J; junction bases unmatched: 7. CDR3 size: 11 residues. The germline V gene has CDR1 DFQATT and CDR2 SNEGSKA (reference sequence). The CDR3, as DNA: TGCAGTGCTCACGGACCGGGAGGGCAGTACTTC. Encoded protein: CSAHGPGGQYF.

Many counts were recorded for this clonotype. DNA for the CDR3: TGTGCCAGCAGAAGACAGGGGTCGAGATTAGGTTCACCCCTCCACTTT. Translation: CASRRQGSRLGSPLHF. The J gene is TRBJ1-6, the V gene TRBV28; 8 bases align to TRBD1. The length of the CDR3 is 16 residues. CDR1 is MDHEN and CDR2 is SYDVKM in the germline V gene. Trimming removed 6 bases from V and 9 bases from J; junction bases left unmatched: 13.

The DNA of the CDR3 is TGTGCCAGCAGCCAAACGTTAGACAGTTTTTACGAGCAGTACTTC. It is translated as CASSQTLDSFYEQYF. The rearrangement links TRBV11-2 to TRBJ2-7; D possibly corresponds to TRBD1 (5 bases). The CDR3 contains 15 residues. Germline V CDR1 and CDR2: SGHAT, FQNNGV. Trimming removed 5 bases at V and 4 bases at J, with 18 bases between.

The CDR3 spells CASSQDQGVTGELFF. DNA for the CDR3: TGCGCCAGCAGCCAAGATCAGGGGGTGACCGGGGAGCTGTTTTTT. The chain uses TRBV4-3 and TRBJ2-2; TRBD1 matches at 7 bases. Germline-derived CDR1 and CDR2 are LGHNA and YSLEER. The J segment lost 5 bases and the V segment lost 0 bases, leaving 3 bases of the junction unmatched. The CDR3 is 15 residues long.

This clonotype was found a few times. The chain recombines TRBV15 with TRBJ1-5; perhaps TRBD1 as D (6 bases). The germline V gene has CDR1 LNHNV and CDR2 YYDKDF (reference sequence). CDR3 length equals 15 residues. V gave up 2 bases and J gave up 4 bases, with 12 bases separating them. CDR3 bases: TGTGCCACCAGCAGAACAGGGACGATTAATCAGCCCCAGCATTTT. Its translation: CATSRTGTINQPQHF.

This clonotype was recorded many times. V is TRBV3-1 and J is TRBJ2-2; D unclear. The V and J ends lost 3 bases and 0 bases respectively, with 8 bases between them. Germline V gene sequence: CDR1 LGHDT, CDR2 YNNKEL (reference sequence). The CDR3 sequence is 15 residues long. The CDR3 DNA sequence: TGTGCCAGCAGCCATTGGGAATCGAACACCGGGGAGCTGTTTTTT. This codes for CASSHWESNTGELFF.

The chain joins TRBV20-1 to TRBJ1-5, with D hard to call. V dropped 3 bases and J dropped 4 bases, with 7 bases sitting between them. Looked up from germline, CDR1 is DFQATT and CDR2 is SNEGSKA (reference sequence). The CDR3 contains 12 residues. The CDR3 DNA sequence: TGCAGTGCTAGTCGGCCAAATCAGCCCCAGCATTTT. Its translation is CSASRPNQPQHF.

This clonotype was seen ten or more times. The chain joins TRBV6-1 to TRBJ1-2, with D uncertain. Between the trimmed V and J ends, which lost 0 bases and 0 bases, there was a span of 5 bases. The CDR3 totals 14 residues. CDR1 is MNHNS, CDR2 SASEGT, per germline. The DNA for the CDR3 is TGTGCCAGCAGTGAAGCATTTGCTAACTATGGCTACACCTTC. Protein: CASSEAFANYGYTF.

This clonotype showed up many times. The CDR3 here is CASSWRGETQYF. For the CDR3, the DNA is TGTGCCAGCAGCTGGCGGGGAGAGACCCAGTACTTC. The rearrangement uses TRBV13 and TRBJ2-5, with D possibly matching TRBD2 (6 bases). V shed 4 bases and J shed 4 bases, with 7 bases lying between them. This CDR3 contains 12 residues. Germline values: CDR1 PRHDT, CDR2 FYEKMQ (reference sequence).

This clonotype was found a few times. The V gene is TRBV19, the J gene TRBJ2-2; 11 positions agree with TRBD2. After removal of 7 bases from V and 3 bases from J, the junction contained 7 bases not matched to a gene. The CDR3 loop spans 16 amino acids. Germline V gene lookup returns CDR1 LNHDA and CDR2 SQIVND (reference sequence). CDR3 amino acids: CASIPRTSGYTGELFF. The CDR3 DNA reads TGTGCCAGTATTCCTCGGACTAGCGGGTACACCGGGGAGCTGTTTTTT.

This clonotype showed up many times. CDR3 protein: CASIRRGGLAGYTF. CDR3 bases: TGTGCCAGCATTAGGCGGGGTGGGCTAGCTGGCTACACCTTC. The chain couples TRBV12-3 or TRBV12-4 to TRBJ1-2; no clear D. Trimming shortened V by 7 bases and J by 7 bases, and 19 bases separated the two germline ends. The CDR3 is 14 residues long.

This clonotype was detected a few times. The V gene is TRBV7-9, the J gene TRBJ2-7; no clear D. Germline V gene data show CDR1 as SEHNR and CDR2 as FQNEAQ (reference sequence). The CDR3 runs 16 residues. Trimming took 5 bases from V and 6 from J, leaving 23 bases between them. The CDR3 loop reads CASSPLAGQGNSEQYF. CDR3 DNA: TGTGCCAGCAGCCCCCTGGCCGGTCAAGGGAATTCCGAGCAGTACTTC.

This clonotype showed up many times. The rearrangement uses TRBV6-1 and TRBJ1-5; 7 positions agree with TRBD1. The length of the CDR3 is 17 residues. Germline CDR1 reads MNHNS; CDR2 reads SASEGT. V lost 5 bases and J lost 0; bases outside the gene matches: 10. The CDR3, as DNA: TGTGCCAGCAGTCCCGGCGACAGGGCCTATAGCAATCAGCCCCAGCATTTT. Amino acids: CASSPGDRAYSNQPQHF.

For this clonotype: A much larger clone differs by one base, so this may be a read error. The CDR3 does not end in the conserved phenylalanine or tryptophan, so this is likely a read error. The gene calls are TRBV3-1 and TRBJ2-7; unclear D gene. Looked up from germline, CDR1 is LGHDT and CDR2 is YNNKEL (reference sequence). V shed 2 bases and J shed 5 bases, with 13 bases lying between them. The CDR3 contains 14 residues. This chain's CDR3 is CASSQRGTVNEQYL. The CDR3 nucleotides are TGTGCCAGCAGCCAACGAGGTACAGTGAACGAGCAGTACCTC.

Many counts were recorded for this clonotype. This chain uses TRBV12-3 or TRBV12-4 with TRBJ2-5, with D possibly being TRBD1 or TRBD2 (7 bases each). V lost 5 bases and J 5 bases, leaving 18 bases between the germline ends. The CDR3 is 15 amino acids. For the CDR3, the DNA is TGTGCCAGCAGTCCAGGGGGGGAGCGGTTTGAGACCCAGTACTTC. Translation gives CASSPGGERFETQYF.

The rearrangement links TRBV15 to TRBJ1-2, with a tentative D call TRBD1 (5 bases). This CDR3 is built from 16 residues. Trimming stripped 1 base from V and 3 bases from J, with 15 bases between. In germline, CDR1 is LNHNV, CDR2 YYDKDF (reference sequence). The CDR3 loop is CATSRASGTPDYGYTF. The CDR3 region has the DNA TGTGCCACCAGCAGAGCCTCCGGGACCCCAGACTATGGCTACACCTTC.

This clonotype was seen repeatedly, ten times or more. The J gene is TRBJ2-7, the V gene TRBV10-2, with TRBD1 matching over 9 bases. V gave up 2 bases and J gave up 2 bases; unmatched junction bases: 4. The CDR3 is 15 residues long. Germline V gives CDR1 WSHSY, CDR2 SAAADI. CDR3 sequence (DNA): TGCGCCAGCAGTGAGCGACAGGGGGGAGCCTACGAGCAGTACTTC. It encodes CASSERQGGAYEQYF.